This is a list of T cell receptor beta chains from one sample in a study of blood T cell repertoires in COVID-19. TCRdb's copy holds only in-frame clones and misses some; the assay was immunoSEQ multiplex PCR. The data contain some 180,000 clones, 84% of them singletons. Sequences were obtained from PBMCs or T cells enriched from blood (not recorded which). The receptors were gathered from a woman aged 25 to 45 who had been exposed to COVID-19. Each CDR3 is given with its conserved first and last residue. A D gene is named only where the DNA matches it firmly. The size of a clone is reported for some rows only, either as once, few or many, or as a class for expanded clones.

d_call: TRBD1
v_call: TRBV18
clone_size: -
j_call: TRBJ1-3
cdr3_length: 16
cdr3_aa: CASSSGTGLAGNTIYF
cdr3_nt: TGTGCCAGCTCGTCCGGGACAGGGCTCGCTGGAAACACCATATATTTT

d_call: -
v_call: TRBV9
clone_size: -
j_call: TRBJ2-2
cdr3_length: 14
cdr3_aa: CASTKTGDTGELFF
cdr3_nt: TGTGCCAGCACCAAAACCGGGGACACCGGGGAGCTGTTTTTT

d_call: -
v_call: TRBV2
clone_size: -
j_call: TRBJ2-1
cdr3_length: 17
cdr3_aa: CASSEAGSRSGRLEQFF
cdr3_nt: TGTGCCAGCAGTGAAGCCGGGAGTCGGAGCGGCCGCTTGGAGCAGTTCTTC

d_call: TRBD2
v_call: TRBV4-1
clone_size: -
j_call: TRBJ2-5
cdr3_length: 16
cdr3_aa: CASSLTTSGGLETQYF
cdr3_nt: TGCGCCAGCAGCTTAACGACTAGCGGGGGGTTGGAGACCCAGTACTTC

d_call: -
v_call: TRBV5-4
clone_size: -
j_call: TRBJ1-2
cdr3_length: 14
cdr3_aa: CASSLVQGPYGYTF
cdr3_nt: TGTGCCAGCAGCTTGGTACAGGGACCGTATGGCTACACCTTC

d_call: TRBD1
v_call: TRBV28
clone_size: -
j_call: TRBJ2-7
cdr3_length: 15
cdr3_aa: CASSFARTGGNEQYF
cdr3_nt: TGTGCCAGCAGTTTCGCCCGGACAGGGGGGAATGAGCAGTACTTC

d_call: -
v_call: TRBV6-2/TRBV6-3
clone_size: -
j_call: TRBJ2-5
cdr3_length: 14
cdr3_aa: CASSSAGPGETQYF
cdr3_nt: TGTGCCAGCAGTTCAGCAGGACCGGGGGAGACCCAGTACTTC

d_call: -
v_call: TRBV4-3
clone_size: -
j_call: TRBJ1-4
cdr3_length: 16
cdr3_aa: CASSQDRIAGNEKLFF
cdr3_nt: TGCGCCAGCAGCCAAGATAGAATCGCGGGTAATGAAAAACTGTTTTTT

d_call: TRBD1
v_call: TRBV7-9
clone_size: -
j_call: TRBJ1-1
cdr3_length: 15
cdr3_aa: CASSSGQGRYTEAFF
cdr3_nt: TGTGCCAGCAGCTCGGGACAGGGCAGGTACACTGAAGCTTTCTTT

d_call: TRBD1
v_call: TRBV4-2
clone_size: -
j_call: TRBJ1-5
cdr3_length: 17
cdr3_aa: CASSQVMGQALSQPQHF
cdr3_nt: TGTGCCAGCAGCCAGGTTATGGGACAGGCCCTCAGTCAGCCCCAGCATTTT

d_call: TRBD2
v_call: TRBV15
clone_size: -
j_call: TRBJ2-3
cdr3_length: 18
cdr3_aa: CATSRDPPGLAEKDTQYF
cdr3_nt: TGTGCCACCAGCAGAGATCCACCGGGACTAGCGGAAAAAGATACGCAGTATTTT

d_call: -
v_call: TRBV7-2
clone_size: -
j_call: TRBJ2-7
cdr3_length: 14
cdr3_aa: CASSLASLSYEQYF
cdr3_nt: TGTGCCAGCAGCTTGGCCAGTTTGTCCTACGAGCAGTACTTC

d_call: -
v_call: TRBV6-6
clone_size: -
j_call: TRBJ1-1
cdr3_length: 14
cdr3_aa: CASSLFRVETEAFF
cdr3_nt: TGTGCCAGCAGCCTGTTCAGGGTGGAAACTGAAGCTTTCTTT

d_call: TRBD1
v_call: TRBV30
clone_size: -
j_call: TRBJ1-4
cdr3_length: 12
cdr3_aa: CAWRQGGEKLFF
cdr3_nt: TGTGCCTGGAGGCAGGGGGGAGAAAAACTGTTTTTT

d_call: TRBD1
v_call: TRBV2
clone_size: once
j_call: TRBJ1-5
cdr3_length: 18
cdr3_aa: CASSEGPGQTYSNQPQHF
cdr3_nt: TGTGCCAGCAGTGAAGGCCCGGGACAGACTTATAGCAATCAGCCCCAGCATTTT

d_call: TRBD2
v_call: TRBV19
clone_size: -
j_call: TRBJ2-1
cdr3_length: 19
cdr3_aa: CASSPSSGGAYLPYNEQFF
cdr3_nt: TGTGCCAGTAGCCCCTCTAGCGGGGGGGCCTACCTTCCCTACAATGAGCAGTTCTTC

d_call: -
v_call: TRBV19
clone_size: -
j_call: TRBJ1-2
cdr3_length: 13
cdr3_aa: CASSITGRFVYTF
cdr3_nt: TGTGCCAGTAGTATTACAGGGCGTTTCGTCTACACCTTC

d_call: TRBD1
v_call: TRBV7-6
clone_size: -
j_call: TRBJ2-2
cdr3_length: 15
cdr3_aa: CASSWGQGGTGELFF
cdr3_nt: TGTGCCAGCAGCTGGGGACAGGGAGGCACCGGGGAGCTGTTTTTT

d_call: -
v_call: TRBV10-2
clone_size: -
j_call: TRBJ1-2
cdr3_length: 16
cdr3_aa: CASSHIGSVAAYGYTF
cdr3_nt: TGCGCCAGCAGCCACATCGGGAGCGTTGCTGCCTATGGCTACACCTTC

d_call: TRBD2
v_call: TRBV4-3
clone_size: -
j_call: TRBJ2-1
cdr3_length: 17
cdr3_aa: CASSQEGAGGPYNEQFF
cdr3_nt: TGCGCCAGCAGCCAAGAGGGTGCGGGGGGCCCATACAATGAGCAGTTCTTC

d_call: -
v_call: TRBV12-5
clone_size: -
j_call: TRBJ1-2
cdr3_length: 13
cdr3_aa: CASGLTNSYGYTF
cdr3_nt: TGTGCTAGTGGTTTGACGAACTCCTATGGCTACACCTTC

d_call: -
v_call: TRBV4-2
clone_size: few
j_call: TRBJ1-5
cdr3_length: 14
cdr3_aa: CASSQEEGRQPQHF
cdr3_nt: TGTGCCAGCAGCCAAGAGGAGGGGCGTCAGCCCCAGCATTTT

d_call: -
v_call: TRBV20-1
clone_size: -
j_call: TRBJ2-7
cdr3_length: 14
cdr3_aa: CSASLEGSHDEQYF
cdr3_nt: TGCAGTGCTAGTTTAGAGGGCAGCCACGACGAGCAGTACTTC

d_call: -
v_call: TRBV7-9
clone_size: few
j_call: TRBJ2-2
cdr3_length: 17
cdr3_aa: CASSLGSGGSVTGELFF
cdr3_nt: TGTGCCAGCAGCTTAGGGTCTGGGGGCTCGGTCACCGGGGAGCTGTTTTTT

d_call: -
v_call: TRBV28
clone_size: -
j_call: TRBJ2-4
cdr3_length: 14
cdr3_aa: CASSQGGAKNIQYF
cdr3_nt: TGTGCCAGCAGTCAGGGGGGAGCCAAAAACATTCAGTACTTC

d_call: TRBD1
v_call: TRBV30
clone_size: -
j_call: TRBJ1-2
cdr3_length: 20
cdr3_aa: CAWSVLSGTVEGANPYGYTF
cdr3_nt: TGTGCCTGGAGTGTACTATCGGGGACCGTTGAGGGGGCTAATCCCTATGGCTACACCTTC

d_call: TRBD1
v_call: TRBV2
clone_size: -
j_call: TRBJ1-1
cdr3_length: 17
cdr3_aa: CASSEGLPGQMNTEAFF
cdr3_nt: TGTGCCAGCAGTGAAGGGCTACCGGGACAGATGAACACTGAAGCTTTCTTT

d_call: -
v_call: TRBV3-1/TRBV3-2
clone_size: -
j_call: TRBJ1-2
cdr3_length: 12
cdr3_aa: CASSPGGVAVLF
cdr3_nt: TGTGCCAGCAGCCCCGGCGGGGTTGCAGTCCTCTTC

d_call: -
v_call: TRBV5-1
clone_size: few
j_call: TRBJ1-6
cdr3_length: 15
cdr3_aa: CASSSGDGGGSPLHF
cdr3_nt: TGCGCCAGCAGCTCCGGAGATGGGGGAGGATCACCCCTCCACTTT

d_call: -
v_call: TRBV20-1
clone_size: -
j_call: TRBJ2-5
cdr3_length: 15
cdr3_aa: CSASPGDSLEETQYF
cdr3_nt: TGCAGTGCCAGTCCAGGGGATAGCCTTGAGGAGACCCAGTACTTC

d_call: -
v_call: TRBV29-1
clone_size: -
j_call: TRBJ1-2
cdr3_length: 12
cdr3_aa: CSVLRGGYGYTF
cdr3_nt: TGCAGCGTCCTCCGAGGAGGGTATGGCTACACCTTC

d_call: -
v_call: TRBV19
clone_size: -
j_call: TRBJ1-1
cdr3_length: 15
cdr3_aa: CASSPDMDLGHEAFF
cdr3_nt: TGTGCCAGTAGTCCAGACATGGACCTGGGGCATGAAGCTTTCTTT

d_call: -
v_call: TRBV7-2
clone_size: -
j_call: TRBJ2-2
cdr3_length: 14
cdr3_aa: CASSLLGHTGELFF
cdr3_nt: TGTGCCAGCAGCTTACTAGGCCACACCGGGGAGCTGTTTTTT

d_call: TRBD1
v_call: TRBV5-1
clone_size: -
j_call: TRBJ2-5
cdr3_length: 17
cdr3_aa: CASHDISDDRAWETQYF
cdr3_nt: TGCGCCAGCCACGATATATCGGACGACAGGGCATGGGAGACCCAGTACTTC

d_call: -
v_call: TRBV7-9
clone_size: -
j_call: TRBJ2-7
cdr3_length: 14
cdr3_aa: CASSLTGLVYEQYF
cdr3_nt: TGTGCCAGCAGCCTAACAGGTTTGGTGTACGAGCAGTACTTC

d_call: -
v_call: TRBV19
clone_size: -
j_call: TRBJ2-7
cdr3_length: 15
cdr3_aa: CASSIRGFSSYEQYF
cdr3_nt: TGTGCCAGTAGTATTCGGGGGTTCAGCTCCTACGAGCAGTACTTC

d_call: -
v_call: TRBV7-8
clone_size: -
j_call: TRBJ2-5
cdr3_length: 13
cdr3_aa: CASSLAGQGTQYF
cdr3_nt: TGTGCCAGCAGCTTAGCGGGGCAGGGGACCCAGTACTTC

d_call: TRBD1
v_call: TRBV27
clone_size: few
j_call: TRBJ1-2
cdr3_length: 15
cdr3_aa: CASSPTRDSSYGYTF
cdr3_nt: TGTGCCAGCAGTCCCACCCGGGACAGCTCCTATGGCTACACCTTC

d_call: TRBD1
v_call: TRBV11-2
clone_size: -
j_call: TRBJ1-2
cdr3_length: 15
cdr3_aa: CASSPREQGALGYTF
cdr3_nt: TGTGCCAGCAGCCCCCGGGAACAGGGGGCCCTTGGCTACACCTTC

d_call: -
v_call: TRBV7-9
clone_size: -
j_call: TRBJ1-5
cdr3_length: 14
cdr3_aa: CASSSGQSNQPQHF
cdr3_nt: TGTGCCAGCAGCTCCGGACAGAGCAATCAGCCCCAGCATTTT